The clone carrying this TCR beta chain occurred many times. Its target is unknown. TCRdb re-called the 5' RACE reads through MiXCR, storing one row per CDR3 protein. In the table there are about 33,000 distinct CDR3 sequences, 1.5% of which are singletons. The sample originates from a study of neurological immune-mediated disorders. Study-wide points: In HTLV-1-associated myelopathy, TCR clonal expansion was greatest, whereas multiple sclerosis had the least, falling below healthy controls. Phylogenetic grouping placed 18 of 34 multiple sclerosis patients' repertoires in one related-CDR3 cluster, a possible signature.

V lost 3 bases to trimming and J lost 2 bases, with 8 bases between them. The CDR3 extends over 13 amino acids. Germline CDR1 is SGHTA and CDR2 is FQGNSA. What was sequenced was PBMCs. The chain is built from TRBV7-2 and TRBJ2-7; D remains ambiguous. The source is a woman between 25 and 40 years old with multiple sclerosis. Here the CDR3 DNA reads TGTGCCAGCAGCTTGGTAGGGCCCTACGAGCAGTACTTC. This sequence encodes CASSLVGPYEQYF.